One and the same sample provided the 14 T cell receptor beta chains below, sequenced in a study of T cell responses to AZD1222 COVID-19 vaccine. Assay: immunoSEQ multiplex PCR; the TCRdb copy retains only in-frame clones and omits some. The table has about 200,000 clones, about 93% seen once; the top ten hold less than 1.2%. The sequencing used peripheral blood, collected 28 days after the second AZD1222 dose. The origin of the receptors is an adult who received the AZD1222 COVID-19 vaccine.

The V and J genes are TRBV2 and TRBJ1-2; D is undetermined. V was cut by 2 bases and J by 4 bases, with 5 bases left in between. Germline V gene sequence: CDR1 SNHLY, CDR2 FYNNEI. The CDR3 spans 12 residues. The CDR3 DNA reads as TGTGCCAGCAGTGAACAAATCTATGGCTACACCTTC. This sequence encodes CASSEQIYGYTF.

The chain carries TRBV7-3 and TRBJ2-3, with D maybe TRBD2 (6 bases). V was shortened by 1 base and J by 1 base, with 9 bases between the two germline ends. The CDR3 is made up of 15 amino acids. CDR1 and CDR2 from the germline V gene are SGHTA and FQGTGA. The CDR3 region has the DNA TGTGCCAGCAGCTTAAACCAGCGGGGCACAGATACGCAGTATTTT. Translating gives CASSLNQRGTDTQYF.

The chain has TRBV5-6 and TRBJ2-5; D is unclear. Germline V gives CDR1 SGHDT, CDR2 YYEEEE. V gave up 4 bases and J gave up 10 bases, with 14 bases separating them. The CDR3 length is 12 residues. CDR3 bases: TGTGCCAGCAGCGACCGCCCCGTAGACCAGTACTTC. Translated, it gives CASSDRPVDQYF.

This clone has a single count. The rearrangement uses TRBV28 and TRBJ2-5; D not resolved. Germline lookup yields CDR1 MDHEN and CDR2 SYDVKM. CDR3 size: 14 residues. V was trimmed by 2 bases and J by 5 bases, leaving 12 bases between them. The DNA of the CDR3 is TGTGCCAGCAGTTTAAAAGTTTTGAGGGAGACCCAGTACTTC. Translation: CASSLKVLRETQYF.

The V and J genes are TRBV7-9 and TRBJ2-3; D might be TRBD1 or TRBD2, each matching 5 bases. Germline V gives CDR1 SEHNR, CDR2 FQNEAQ (reference sequence). The CDR3 has 13 amino acids. V lost 2 bases to trimming and J lost 9 bases, with 12 bases between them. The CDR3 nucleotides are TGTGCCAGCAGCTTAACCCGGGACGGAACGCAGTATTTT. This encodes CASSLTRDGTQYF.

This sequence joins TRBV21-1 and TRBJ2-7. TRBV21-1 represents a pseudogene. There are 13 residues in the CDR3. The CDR3 region has the DNA TGTGCCAGCAGCAATGTACGAAACTACGAGCAGTACTTC. Protein product: CASSNVRNYEQYF.

The J gene is TRBJ1-2, the V gene TRBV7-3, with 11 nucleotides matching TRBD1. V was clipped by 1 base and J by 8 bases; unmatched bases: 6. CDR1 is SGHTA and CDR2 is FQGTGA in the germline V gene. The CDR3 has 15 amino acids. The CDR3 DNA follows: TGTGCCAGCAGCTTAAATAGGGGACAGGGGGACGGCTACACCTTC. This gives the protein CASSLNRGQGDGYTF.

The V and J genes are TRBV5-5 and TRBJ1-6; no clear D. CDR1 is SGHKS, CDR2 YYEKEE, per germline (reference sequence). Trimming stripped 3 bases from V and 2 bases from J, with 3 bases between. The CDR3 is 13 amino acids. The CDR3 protein is CASSYTYNSPLHF. The CDR3 bases are TGTGCCAGCAGCTACACCTATAATTCACCCCTCCACTTT.

This clone was found once. The chain carries TRBV9 and TRBJ1-1; D call uncertain. This CDR3 comprises 15 residues. Germline V lookup: CDR1 SGDLS, CDR2 YYNGEE. The V gene lost 0 bases and the J gene lost 7 bases, with 16 bases spanning the gap. DNA of the CDR3: TGTGCCAGCAGCGTAGGAGGTACAGCCGTTATTGAAGCTTTCTTT. Its protein product is CASSVGGTAVIEAFF.

The chain joins TRBV7-3 to TRBJ2-1, with 9 bases fitting TRBD1. The germline V gene encodes CDR1 SGHTA and CDR2 FQGTGA. J lost 7 bases, V lost 4 bases, and 11 bases had no gene match. CDR3 length equals 16 residues. DNA of the CDR3: TGTGCCAGCAGCTATAAACCCTCGGACAGGGGTAATGAGCAGTTCTTC. It codes for CASSYKPSDRGNEQFF.

This sequence joins TRBV7-9 and TRBJ1-3; D is perhaps TRBD1 (5 bases). Germline lookup yields CDR1 SEHNR and CDR2 FQNEAQ (reference sequence). This CDR3 has 13 amino acids. The V end lost 6 bases, the J end lost 5 bases, and 11 bases lay between the germline ends. This CDR3 is CASRQGDRNTIYF. CDR3 in DNA: TGTGCCAGCAGGCAGGGCGATAGAAACACCATATATTTT.

This sequence joins TRBV6-2 or TRBV6-3 and TRBJ1-5; TRBD1 might be the D (5 bases). V shed 5 bases and J shed 7 bases, with 12 bases lying between them. Germline V gene data show CDR1 as MNHEY and CDR2 as SVGEGT. CDR3 length: 13 residues. The CDR3 here is CASSRGPPQPQHF. The CDR3 DNA reads TGTGCCAGCAGTCGGGGCCCCCCCCAGCCCCAGCATTTT.

V is TRBV27 and J is TRBJ1-1; 7 bases agree with TRBD1. V lost 6 bases to trimming and J lost 1 base; unmatched junction nucleotides: 5. The germline V gene has CDR1 MNHEY and CDR2 SMNVEV (reference sequence). This CDR3 is 14 amino acids long. DNA for the CDR3: TGTGCCAGCAGAACCGGGACAGCGAACACTGAAGCTTTCTTT. It codes for CASRTGTANTEAFF.

V usage is TRBV4-1 and J usage is TRBJ1-5; TRBD1 aligns across 8 bases. CDR1 and CDR2 from the germline V gene are MGHRA and YSYEKL. The CDR3 is made up of 16 amino acids. Germline trimming cut 3 bases from V and 5 bases from J; bases unmatched to any gene: 9. The CDR3 DNA reads TGCGCCAGCAGCCAGACTCCCAGGGGGCGTTATCAGCCCCAGCATTTT. It translates to CASSQTPRGRYQPQHF.